This T cell receptor beta chain was observed in a study of somatic mutations in cytotoxic T cells in rheumatoid arthritis. Produced via immunoSEQ multiplex PCR; TCRdb's table is partial and in-frame only. The sample holds 13,000 to 15,000 clones; about 81% are singletons and the top ten take 29%. The sample was CD8+ T cells sorted from blood. This clonotype originated in an adult with rheumatoid arthritis.

The CDR3 DNA sequence: TGTGCCAGCAGTTACCGACAGGATGCCTACGAGCAGTACTTC. It encodes CASSYRQDAYEQYF. The chain has TRBV27 and TRBJ2-7, with a tentative D call TRBD1 (6 bases). The CDR3 totals 14 residues. Per germline, CDR1 MNHEY and CDR2 SMNVEV (reference sequence). V gave up 4 bases and J gave up 2 bases, with 12 bases separating them.